The rows below give T cell receptor beta chains drawn from one sample of a study of T cell clonotyping in hematopoietic cell transplantation. Sequencing used immunoSEQ multiplex PCR; TCRdb keeps in-frame clones, though not all of them. Here the sample spans some 4,500 clones, 70% to 85% being singletons. This specimen was peripheral blood mononuclear cells, taken 180 days after allogeneic stem cell transplant. The receptors were gathered from a male patient over 55 who had an allogeneic stem cell transplant from an unrelated donor, so T cells may come from the graft donor. Some clones in this sample may be carry-over from other donors' samples. The CDR3 runs from the conserved cysteine through the conserved F or W. The order of the fields is D gene, V gene, J gene, clone size, CDR3 protein, CDR3 DNA. The D gene is left open where the match is weak. A row's size may be missing; if present it is once, few, many or a size class.

TRBD1,TRBV2,TRBJ2-5,.,CASSDPGQGQETQYF,TGTGCCAGCAGTGATCCAGGACAGGGGCAAGAGACCCAGTACTTC
.,TRBV9,TRBJ1-5,large,CASSAGGGSGNQPQHF,TGTGCCAGCAGCGCTGGAGGGGGATCGGGCAATCAGCCCCAGCATTTT
.,TRBV30,TRBJ1-1,.,CACGRGANHPEAFF,TGTGCCTGTGGAAGGGGGGCGAATCATCCTGAAGCTTTCTTT
.,TRBV7-7,TRBJ2-3,once,CASSRGRGPGDTQYF,TGTGCCAGCAGCCGGGGTCGGGGGCCGGGAGATACGCAGTATTTT
.,TRBV15,TRBJ1-2,.,CATSRDRQYGYTF,TGTGCCACCAGCAGAGACCGACAGTATGGCTACACCTTC
.,TRBV4-3,TRBJ1-1,.,CASSLTAGNTEAFF,TGCGCCAGCAGCCTCACCGCAGGGAACACTGAAGCTTTCTTT
TRBD2,TRBV27,TRBJ2-1,.,CASSHTSASKNEQFF,TGTGCCAGCAGTCATACTAGCGCGTCAAAAAATGAGCAGTTCTTC
.,TRBV2,TRBJ1-2,.,CASSAKNQYEDLYLYGYTF,TGTGCCAGCAGTGCAAAAAATCAATACGAGGACCTCTATCTCTATGGCTACACCTTC
.,TRBV14,TRBJ1-6,.,CASSQDSSYNSPLHF,TGTGCCAGCAGCCAAGACAGCTCCTATAATTCACCCCTCCACTTT
.,TRBV9,TRBJ2-3,.,CASSVITATQYF,TGTGCCAGCAGCGTAATAACAGCTACGCAGTATTTT
.,TRBV5-1,TRBJ2-7,.,CASSLAGGAGVSPDEQYF,TGCGCCAGCAGCTTGGCTGGGGGGGCAGGGGTGTCGCCGGACGAGCAGTACTTC
.,TRBV19,TRBJ2-7,.,CASSKGLMSYEQYF,TGTGCCAGTAGTAAGGGACTGATGTCCTACGAGCAGTACTTC
.,TRBV11-2,TRBJ1-3,once,CASSLESGNTIYF,TGTGCCAGCAGCTTAGAGTCTGGAAACACCATATATTTT
.,TRBV30,TRBJ1-5,.,CAWSARVNQPQHF,TGTGCCTGGAGTGCACGGGTTAATCAGCCCCAGCATTTT
.,TRBV4-3,TRBJ2-1,.,CASSQRLYDEQFF,TGCGCCAGCAGCCAAAGGCTGTACGATGAGCAGTTCTTC
TRBD1,TRBV6-1,TRBJ2-3,.,CASSDWDSYTDTQYF,TGTGCCAGCAGTGACTGGGACAGTTACACAGATACGCAGTATTTT
.,TRBV6-6,TRBJ1-1,.,CASRRTGGASEAFF,TGTGCCAGCAGACGGACGGGGGGCGCGTCTGAAGCTTTCTTT
TRBD2,TRBV29-1,TRBJ2-1,.,CSVELGLAGVPSYNEQFF,TGCAGCGTTGAGTTGGGACTAGCGGGGGTCCCTTCCTACAATGAGCAGTTCTTC
.,TRBV4-2,TRBJ2-1,.,CASSQEVGNEQFF,TGTGCCAGCAGCCAAGAGGTTGGGAATGAGCAGTTCTTC
.,TRBV11-2,TRBJ2-5,once,CASSPDRISETQYF,TGTGCCAGCAGCCCGGACAGAATTTCAGAGACCCAGTACTTC
.,TRBV19,TRBJ2-7,.,CASQGYSYEQYF,TGTGCTTCGCAGGGATACTCCTACGAGCAGTACTTC
TRBD1,TRBV9,TRBJ1-3,once,CASSVTGGATGNTIYF,TGTGCCAGCAGCGTGACAGGGGGCGCAACTGGAAACACCATATATTTT
TRBD2,TRBV11-2,TRBJ2-7,.,CASSKGLAGGPAYEQYF,TGTGCCAGCAGCAAAGGACTAGCGGGAGGGCCGGCTTACGAGCAGTACTTC
TRBD1,TRBV9,TRBJ2-7,.,CASSGGQGGTHEQYF,TGTGCCAGCAGCGGCGGACAGGGGGGGACCCACGAGCAGTACTTC
.,TRBV13,TRBJ2-3,.,CASSLVGSEAPQYF,TGTGCCAGCAGCTTAGTCGGCAGTGAAGCTCCGCAGTATTTT
.,TRBV27,TRBJ2-1,.,CASSVNNEQFF,TGTGCCAGCAGTGTCAACAATGAGCAGTTCTTC
.,TRBV28,TRBJ2-7,.,CASSLSSPPYEQYF,TGTGCCAGCAGTTTATCTAGCCCGCCCTACGAGCAGTACTTC
.,TRBV5-4,TRBJ2-1,once,CASSPTRSEQFF,TGTGCCAGCAGCCCAACTAGAAGTGAGCAGTTCTTC
TRBD1,TRBV9,TRBJ1-1,.,CASSPGQGKVNTEAFF,TGTGCCAGCAGCCCGGGACAGGGTAAGGTGAACACTGAAGCTTTCTTT
TRBD1,TRBV18,TRBJ2-5,.,CASSPPTGGETQYF,TGTGCCAGCTCACCACCGACAGGGGGCGAGACCCAGTACTTC
.,TRBV7-8,TRBJ2-1,.,CASSPRDTRYNEQFF,TGTGCCAGCAGCCCCCGGGACACAAGATACAATGAGCAGTTCTTC
.,TRBV28,TRBJ1-1,.,CASSYRVNTEAFF,TGTGCCAGCAGTTACAGGGTGAACACTGAAGCTTTCTTT
.,TRBV7-9,TRBJ2-5,.,CASSPFQVQETQYF,TGTGCCAGCAGCCCGTTCCAGGTCCAAGAGACCCAGTACTTC